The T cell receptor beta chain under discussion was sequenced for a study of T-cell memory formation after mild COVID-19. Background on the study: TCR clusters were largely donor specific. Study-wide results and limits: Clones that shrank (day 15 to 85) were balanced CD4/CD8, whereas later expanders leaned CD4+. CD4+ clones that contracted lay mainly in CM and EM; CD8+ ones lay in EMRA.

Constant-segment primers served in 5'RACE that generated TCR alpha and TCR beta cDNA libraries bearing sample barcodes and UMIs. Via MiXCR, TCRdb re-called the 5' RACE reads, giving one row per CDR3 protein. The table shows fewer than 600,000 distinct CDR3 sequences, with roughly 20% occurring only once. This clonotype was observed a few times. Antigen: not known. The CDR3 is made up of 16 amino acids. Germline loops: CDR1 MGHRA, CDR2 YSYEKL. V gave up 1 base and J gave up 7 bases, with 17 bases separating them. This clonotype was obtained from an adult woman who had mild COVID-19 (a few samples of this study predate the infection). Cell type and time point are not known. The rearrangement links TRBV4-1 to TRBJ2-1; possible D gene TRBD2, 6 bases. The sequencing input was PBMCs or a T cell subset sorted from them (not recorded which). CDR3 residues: CASSQVTGVYINEQFF. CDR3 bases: TGCGCCAGCAGCCAAGTTACGGGAGTCTATATAAATGAGCAGTTCTTC.